Listed below are T cell receptor beta chains from one sample, sequenced in a study of CD8 T cells in Susac syndrome. MiXCR, applied by TCRdb to the immunoSEQ multiplex PCR reads, yields one record per CDR3 protein. The sample yields over 150,000 distinct CDR3 sequences, about 96% seen once. Material for sequencing was CD4+ T cells from PBMCs. The receptors shown here come from a human donor with Susac syndrome. Both conserved end residues are part of each CDR3. D genes are given only for firm matches. Clone size is stated in some rows and not others, as once, few, many or a class when expanded.

clone size: once; V gene: TRBV11-2; J gene: TRBJ1-1; D gene: -; CDR3 protein: CASSLSQGRTEAFF; CDR3 DNA: TGTGCCAGCAGCTTATCGCAGGGTCGGACTGAAGCTTTCTTT
clone size: once; V gene: TRBV4-3; J gene: TRBJ1-1; D gene: -; CDR3 protein: CASSQEVGRGLRTEAFF; CDR3 DNA: TGCGCCAGCAGCCAAGAAGTTGGCAGGGGATTGAGGACTGAAGCTTTCTTT
clone size: -; V gene: TRBV29-1; J gene: TRBJ2-1; D gene: -; CDR3 protein: CSVDQPDNEQFF; CDR3 DNA: TGCAGCGTTGATCAGCCGGACAATGAGCAGTTCTTC
clone size: -; V gene: TRBV5-1; J gene: TRBJ2-5; D gene: -; CDR3 protein: CASSQAETQYF; CDR3 DNA: TGCGCCAGCAGCCAAGCGGAGACCCAGTACTTC
clone size: -; V gene: TRBV29-1; J gene: TRBJ1-4; D gene: TRBD1; CDR3 protein: CSVRKGTAEKLFF; CDR3 DNA: TGCAGCGTCCGTAAGGGGACAGCTGAAAAACTGTTTTTT
clone size: -; V gene: TRBV3-1; J gene: TRBJ2-7; D gene: -; CDR3 protein: CASSQGQTYEQYF; CDR3 DNA: TGTGCCAGCAGCCAAGGACAGACCTACGAGCAGTACTTC
clone size: -; V gene: TRBV2; J gene: TRBJ2-7; D gene: -; CDR3 protein: CASIGDYEQYF; CDR3 DNA: TGTGCCAGCATTGGGGACTACGAGCAGTACTTC
clone size: -; V gene: TRBV5-1; J gene: TRBJ2-4; D gene: -; CDR3 protein: CASSLRPGNIQYF; CDR3 DNA: TGCGCCAGCAGCCTAAGACCGGGGAACATTCAGTACTTC
clone size: once; V gene: TRBV29-1; J gene: TRBJ2-2; D gene: -; CDR3 protein: CSVGSGANTGELFF; CDR3 DNA: TGCAGCGTTGGCTCTGGGGCGAACACCGGGGAGCTGTTTTTT
clone size: once; V gene: TRBV29-1; J gene: TRBJ2-5; D gene: -; CDR3 protein: CSVERQGKTQYF; CDR3 DNA: TGCAGCGTTGAAAGGCAGGGGAAGACCCAGTACTTC
clone size: -; V gene: TRBV9; J gene: TRBJ2-1; D gene: TRBD2; CDR3 protein: CASSVARRGDNEQFF; CDR3 DNA: TGTGCCAGCAGCGTAGCTCGGCGGGGGGACAATGAGCAGTTCTTC
clone size: -; V gene: TRBV6-5; J gene: TRBJ2-1; D gene: -; CDR3 protein: CASSRAQHNEQFF; CDR3 DNA: TGTGCCAGCAGCCGAGCCCAACACAATGAGCAGTTCTTC
clone size: few; V gene: TRBV3-1; J gene: TRBJ2-1; D gene: -; CDR3 protein: CASSQEGGEQFF; CDR3 DNA: TGTGCCAGCAGCCAAGAGGGTGGTGAGCAGTTCTTC
clone size: -; V gene: TRBV4-1; J gene: TRBJ2-5; D gene: -; CDR3 protein: CASSQDPGKETQYF; CDR3 DNA: TGCGCCAGCAGCCAAGATCCAGGGAAAGAGACCCAGTACTTC
clone size: -; V gene: TRBV7-3; J gene: TRBJ2-6; D gene: TRBD1; CDR3 protein: CASSPTGQVWANVLTF; CDR3 DNA: TGTGCCAGCAGCCCTACGGGACAGGTCTGGGCCAACGTCCTGACTTTC
clone size: -; V gene: TRBV3-1; J gene: TRBJ1-1; D gene: -; CDR3 protein: CASSAAGEEAFF; CDR3 DNA: TGTGCCAGCAGCGCGGCAGGGGAGGAAGCTTTCTTT
clone size: once; V gene: TRBV9; J gene: TRBJ2-3; D gene: -; CDR3 protein: CASSRSLGRGDSTDTQYF; CDR3 DNA: TGTGCCAGCTCCCGGTCCCTCGGGCGGGGCGACAGCACAGATACGCAGTATTTT
clone size: -; V gene: TRBV29-1; J gene: TRBJ2-2; D gene: -; CDR3 protein: CSALPDAGELFF; CDR3 DNA: TGCAGCGCGCTTCCGGACGCCGGGGAGCTGTTTTTT
clone size: -; V gene: TRBV30; J gene: TRBJ1-1; D gene: -; CDR3 protein: CAWITGGTEAFF; CDR3 DNA: TGTGCCTGGATCACTGGGGGCACTGAAGCTTTCTTT
clone size: -; V gene: TRBV18; J gene: TRBJ2-7; D gene: TRBD2; CDR3 protein: CASSPLAGGPHYEQYF; CDR3 DNA: TGTGCCAGCTCACCGCTAGCGGGAGGTCCTCACTACGAGCAGTACTTC
clone size: -; V gene: TRBV28; J gene: TRBJ1-2; D gene: -; CDR3 protein: CASSSHYGYTF; CDR3 DNA: TGTGCCAGCAGCTCCCACTATGGCTACACCTTC
clone size: -; V gene: TRBV20-1; J gene: TRBJ2-5; D gene: -; CDR3 protein: CSGLVPGPFLLETQYF; CDR3 DNA: TGCAGTGGGCTGGTCCCTGGTCCTTTTCTGCTGGAGACCCAGTACTTC
clone size: once; V gene: TRBV5-1; J gene: TRBJ2-1; D gene: TRBD2; CDR3 protein: CASSLELSSGSREQFF; CDR3 DNA: TGCGCCAGCAGCTTGGAATTGTCTAGCGGGAGTCGTGAGCAGTTCTTC
clone size: -; V gene: TRBV11-2; J gene: TRBJ1-1; D gene: -; CDR3 protein: CASSLHVEAFF; CDR3 DNA: TGTGCCAGCAGCTTACACGTTGAAGCTTTCTTT
clone size: -; V gene: TRBV29-1; J gene: TRBJ2-1; D gene: -; CDR3 protein: CSVGGGGAYNEQFF; CDR3 DNA: TGCAGCGTTGGAGGTGGGGGGGCTTACAATGAGCAGTTCTTC
clone size: -; V gene: TRBV25-1; J gene: TRBJ2-3; D gene: -; CDR3 protein: CASGGSTDTQYF; CDR3 DNA: TGTGCCAGCGGTGGGAGCACAGATACGCAGTATTTT
clone size: -; V gene: TRBV29-1; J gene: TRBJ2-7; D gene: -; CDR3 protein: CSVGRDRSQGEQYF; CDR3 DNA: TGCAGCGTTGGGAGGGACAGATCCCAGGGCGAGCAGTACTTC
clone size: -; V gene: TRBV27; J gene: TRBJ2-2; D gene: -; CDR3 protein: CASKIAGELFF; CDR3 DNA: TGTGCCAGCAAGATCGCCGGGGAGCTGTTTTTT
clone size: -; V gene: TRBV11-2; J gene: TRBJ1-1; D gene: -; CDR3 protein: CASSYQNTEAFF; CDR3 DNA: TGTGCCAGCAGCTACCAGAACACTGAAGCTTTCTTT
clone size: -; V gene: TRBV29-1; J gene: TRBJ2-1; D gene: TRBD2; CDR3 protein: CSSGTSGSWAYNEQFF; CDR3 DNA: TGCAGCTCAGGGACTAGCGGGAGTTGGGCCTACAATGAGCAGTTCTTC
clone size: -; V gene: TRBV5-6; J gene: TRBJ2-5; D gene: -; CDR3 protein: CASSPTRLQETQYF; CDR3 DNA: TGTGCCAGCAGCCCCACCAGATTACAAGAGACCCAGTACTTC
clone size: -; V gene: TRBV20-1; J gene: TRBJ2-1; D gene: TRBD2; CDR3 protein: CSASFASGRLNEQFF; CDR3 DNA: TGCAGTGCTAGTTTTGCTAGCGGGAGACTTAATGAGCAGTTCTTC
clone size: -; V gene: TRBV9; J gene: TRBJ2-7; D gene: -; CDR3 protein: CASSVAGASYEQYF; CDR3 DNA: TGTGCCAGCAGCGTAGCGGGAGCCTCCTACGAGCAGTACTTC
clone size: -; V gene: TRBV25-1; J gene: TRBJ2-7; D gene: -; CDR3 protein: CASSEWGVNRYEQYF; CDR3 DNA: TGTGCCAGCAGTGAATGGGGAGTAAACCGCTACGAGCAGTACTTC
clone size: -; V gene: TRBV3-1; J gene: TRBJ2-1; D gene: TRBD2; CDR3 protein: CASSQDGGAGERNEQFF; CDR3 DNA: TGTGCCAGCAGCCAAGACGGAGGGGCGGGAGAGAGGAATGAGCAGTTCTTC
clone size: -; V gene: TRBV29-1; J gene: TRBJ2-3; D gene: -; CDR3 protein: CSASPAGITDTQYF; CDR3 DNA: TGCAGCGCCTCTCCGGCCGGTATCACAGATACGCAGTATTTT
clone size: -; V gene: TRBV6-2/TRBV6-3; J gene: TRBJ2-1; D gene: TRBD2; CDR3 protein: CASSPAWAGVYNEQFF; CDR3 DNA: TGTGCCAGCAGTCCTGCCTGGGCGGGAGTTTACAATGAGCAGTTCTTC
clone size: -; V gene: TRBV20-1; J gene: TRBJ2-3; D gene: -; CDR3 protein: CSARDGRGGTDTQYF; CDR3 DNA: TGCAGTGCTAGAGACGGGCGTGGGGGCACAGATACGCAGTATTTT
clone size: -; V gene: TRBV2; J gene: TRBJ2-3; D gene: -; CDR3 protein: CASSASGDTQYF; CDR3 DNA: TGTGCCAGCAGCGCATCGGGGGATACGCAGTATTTT
clone size: -; V gene: TRBV24-1; J gene: TRBJ2-1; D gene: -; CDR3 protein: CATSDRSNEQFF; CDR3 DNA: TGTGCCACCAGTGACCGCTCCAATGAGCAGTTCTTC
clone size: -; V gene: TRBV28; J gene: TRBJ1-5; D gene: -; CDR3 protein: CASSLPNFVSQPQHF; CDR3 DNA: TGTGCCAGCAGTTTGCCAAACTTCGTCTCTCAGCCCCAGCATTTT
clone size: once; V gene: TRBV4-2; J gene: TRBJ2-3; D gene: -; CDR3 protein: CASSQGLQDYTDTQYF; CDR3 DNA: TGTGCCAGCAGCCAAGGGCTCCAGGATTACACAGATACGCAGTATTTT
clone size: -; V gene: TRBV29-1; J gene: TRBJ2-1; D gene: TRBD1; CDR3 protein: CSVEVPGTGEAYNEQFF; CDR3 DNA: TGCAGCGTTGAAGTACCGGGGACAGGGGAGGCCTACAATGAGCAGTTCTTC
clone size: -; V gene: TRBV30; J gene: TRBJ1-2; D gene: -; CDR3 protein: CAWSRQENYGYTF; CDR3 DNA: TGTGCCTGGAGTCGACAGGAGAACTATGGCTACACCTTC
clone size: -; V gene: TRBV28; J gene: TRBJ2-1; D gene: -; CDR3 protein: CATQGLRSYNEQFF; CDR3 DNA: TGTGCCACCCAGGGACTCCGCTCCTACAATGAGCAGTTCTTC